This T cell receptor (beta chain) was sequenced during a study of blood T cell repertoires in COVID-19. Across the whole study: The samples span acute and convalescent COVID-19 from the United States, Italy and Spain. In each case, the material was cDNA or gDNA derived from T cells, B-cell-depleted T cells, or PBMCs.

Under the authors' procedure: Counts of nucleated cells, estimated from reference gene primer amplification, were obtained. Generated by immunoSEQ multiplex PCR, the TCRdb table keeps only in-frame clones and is missing some. V and J calls and clone size come straight from that table; D and trimming were deduced from the DNA. The repertoire holds some 69,000 clones, with around 90% as singletons. Trimming stripped 6 bases from V and 0 bases from J, with 15 bases between. The germline V gene encodes CDR1 SEHNR and CDR2 FQNEAQ (reference sequence). CDR3 length: 16 amino acids. This chain links TRBV7-9 with TRBJ1-3; D gene unclear. This clonotype was sampled from a man in his 60s with acute or convalescent COVID-19. Sequences were obtained from peripheral blood. The CDR3 nucleotides are TGTGCCAGCAGTTTTACAAGTCTCCTCTCTGGAAACACCATATATTTT. This translates into CASSFTSLLSGNTIYF.